This T cell receptor (beta chain) comes out of a study of blood T cell repertoires in COVID-19 (dated by TCRdb to the early 2020s). In terms of the full investigation: The collaborator samples originated in the United States, Italy and Spain and spanned the acute and convalescent phases of COVID-19. The prospective study material was composed of cDNA or gDNA derived from T cells, B-cell-depleted T cells, or PBMCs. Deeply sampled blood TCRbeta repertoires from subjects exposed to, actively infected with, or recovered from COVID-19 were included in the dataset. A freely available public database, intended as a resource for researchers studying the immune response to SARS-CoV-2, is where the repertoires were released. Samples came from the ongoing ImmuneRACE study (first 160 participants) plus 1,254 subjects from 6 global collaborators. The sample metadata nearly always contained a de-identified subject ID, COVID-19 status, age in years and sex. HLA class I and class II types, where available, came from metadata supplied by the sample provider rather than from assay-based typing.

Results the study describes overall, beyond this receptor: How much clinical and demographic metadata was included differed by source and by participant, and the metadata was provided uncurated.

About this clone: It lacks a known antigen. No base quality values were provided; no much bigger clone lies one nucleotide off.

TCRbeta CDR3 regions were amplified from genomic DNA using the immunoSEQ Assay, a bias-controlled multiplex PCR. From the authors' description of their analysis: Nucleated cell counts per sample were estimated from amplification of reference gene primers within the assay. Sequence reads were collapsed and filtered to measure the absolute abundance of every unique TCRbeta CDR3 rearrangement. For each sample, productive Simpson clonality was calculated as the square root of Simpson's diversity index across productive rearrangements. Not all clones reach the TCRdb copy of this immuneACCESS table, which keeps in-frame sequences only. Checked studies attribute under half of the gap to unresolved V genes and leave the rest unexplained. V and J calls and clone size are copied from that table; D and trimming were computed from the DNA. A total of 200,000 to 250,000 clones appear in this sample, 90% to 95% of them only once. The ten largest make up approximately 2% of the sample.

CDR1 and CDR2 (MGHRA, YSYEKL) derive from the germline V gene. The CDR3 sequence holds 16 residues, the cysteine and phenylalanine included. This entry keeps only the CDR3 DNA: 48 bases, framed from base 1. Germline trimming: 3 bases from V, 1 base from J; junction bases outside gene matches: 9. Participants in the prospective study were aged roughly 18 to 89 years, lived in about two dozen United States geographic areas, and enrolled through a virtual design. In the prospective study, cohorts were assigned on the basis of participant-reported clinical history obtained from a screening survey and a study questionnaire. ImmuneRACE Cohort 3 recovered participants were defined by two consecutive negative NP/OP PCR tests, healthcare professional clearance, or symptom resolution. In the prospective study, whole blood, serum and a nasopharyngeal or oropharyngeal swab were collected from each participant by mobile phlebotomists. Participants in the prospective study had the option to provide additional blood draws and questionnaires over a roughly two-month period. Before DNA extraction, blood samples from the prospective study were shipped at room temperature or frozen.

The sample comprised PBMCs or T cells enriched from blood (not recorded which). This chain is built from TRBV4-1 and TRBJ2-7; 7 of the junction bases match TRBD2. The sequence was obtained from a woman aged 18-29 years who had recovered from COVID-19. The DNA reads TGCGCCAGCAGCCAGTTAGCGGGCATCGTATCCTACGAGCAGTACTTC. Its protein reads: CASSQLAGIVSYEQYF.